These T cell receptor beta chains were read from a single sample in a study of T cell responses to AZD1222 COVID-19 vaccine. Profiling relied on immunoSEQ multiplex PCR, and the TCRdb table lists in-frame clones only, not all of them. The sample holds 110,000 to 150,000 clones; just under 95% are singletons and the top ten take 1.5% to 2%. This specimen was peripheral blood, taken on day 0 of AZD1222 vaccination. The receptors originated from an adult in good health. Both conserved end residues are part of each CDR3. The order of the fields is J gene, V gene, CDR3 length, D gene, CDR3 protein. D genes are given only for firm matches.

TRBJ2-7 | TRBV29-1 | 14 | TRBD2 | CSVGYRTSFSEQYF
TRBJ1-1 | TRBV30 | 14 | TRBD1 | CAWRTGGYSTEAFF
TRBJ2-7 | TRBV20-1 | 13 | - | CSASNRTTYEQYF
TRBJ1-5 | TRBV19 | 16 | - | CASSIVNGSPVETQHF
TRBJ2-3 | TRBV5-5 | 14 | - | CASSLAQRTDTQYF
TRBJ2-2 | TRBV19 | 15 | - | CASSAGPLPTGELFF
TRBJ1-6 | TRBV9 | 14 | TRBD1 | CASSVNRGGSPLHF
TRBJ2-2 | TRBV30 | 11 | - | CASLGGLELFF
TRBJ2-7 | TRBV13 | 12 | - | CASSPGGVEQYF
TRBJ2-7 | TRBV5-1 | 13 | - | CASSLEGAYEQYF
TRBJ2-1 | TRBV29-1 | 12 | - | CSVVLVVYEQFF
TRBJ1-1 | TRBV10-1 | 12 | - | CASSGGPSEAFF
TRBJ2-7 | TRBV9 | 14 | - | CASSFGVAAYEQYF
TRBJ2-3 | TRBV9 | 15 | - | CASSVDGSGTDTQYF
TRBJ1-5 | TRBV27 | 15 | TRBD1 | CASSFLTGSNQPQHF
TRBJ1-1 | TRBV5-7 | 15 | - | CASSFCPRLNTEAFF
TRBJ2-7 | TRBV9 | 16 | - | CASSVEWDPRTYEQYF
TRBJ2-7 | TRBV5-4 | 14 | - | CASSLWAGGDEQYF
TRBJ2-3 | TRBV5-1 | 14 | - | CASSLNRVADTQYF
TRBJ2-3 | TRBV9 | 15 | - | CASSPRLAFTDTQYF
TRBJ2-7 | TRBV28 | 19 | - | CASSLPSPDGGRGVYEQYF
TRBJ1-1 | TRBV2 | 13 | TRBD1 | CASRTGYDTEAFF
TRBJ2-7 | TRBV18 | 18 | - | CASSQSFVFGTGTYEQYF
TRBJ2-2 | TRBV5-1 | 14 | - | CASRESGFTGELFF
TRBJ1-6 | TRBV27 | 15 | - | CASSLFQGVDSPLHF
TRBJ2-7 | TRBV9 | 15 | TRBD2 | CASSVGGTRDYEQYF
TRBJ2-2 | TRBV6-5 | 14 | TRBD1 | CASRHRGYTGELFF
TRBJ2-6 | TRBV10-2 | 18 | - | CASSESLLGITGANVLTF
TRBJ1-3 | TRBV30 | 17 | - | CAWSDLRALSSGNTIYF
TRBJ2-2 | TRBV5-1 | 18 | - | CASSSQGGRARDTGELFF
TRBJ2-2 | TRBV3-1/TRBV3-2 | 17 | TRBD1 | CASSQVYRGPVGGELFF
TRBJ2-7 | TRBV30 | 17 | TRBD2 | CAWSVARTSGRTYEQYF
TRBJ1-6 | TRBV27 | 15 | TRBD1 | CASSFQGGANSPLHF
TRBJ1-4 | TRBV7-2 | 14 | TRBD1 | CASSSGQGWEKLFF
TRBJ1-1 | TRBV11-2 | 13 | - | CASSAGEDTEAFF
TRBJ1-2 | TRBV29-1 | 10 | - | CSVFVYGYTF
TRBJ1-1 | TRBV10-3 | 14 | - | CAIKTESGLTEAFF
TRBJ1-5 | TRBV28 | 14 | - | CASSLIGLNQPQHF
TRBJ1-4 | TRBV10-3 | 13 | - | CAISESIGRKLFF
TRBJ2-7 | TRBV6-5 | 12 | - | CASRPTGYEQYF
TRBJ1-1 | TRBV5-5 | 14 | TRBD1 | CASSLRTGGTEAFF
TRBJ1-2 | TRBV7-9 | 11 | - | CASSKNYGYTF
TRBJ1-5 | TRBV3-1/TRBV3-2 | 15 | - | CASSQYSGSNQPQHF
TRBJ1-1 | TRBV6-5 | 13 | - | CASSYLANTEAFF
TRBJ2-7 | TRBV27 | 15 | - | CASSLSTREGYEQYF
TRBJ2-5 | TRBV3-1/TRBV3-2 | 17 | TRBD2 | CASSQDFIAGLAETQYF
TRBJ2-1 | TRBV27 | 13 | - | CASALLGSDEQFF